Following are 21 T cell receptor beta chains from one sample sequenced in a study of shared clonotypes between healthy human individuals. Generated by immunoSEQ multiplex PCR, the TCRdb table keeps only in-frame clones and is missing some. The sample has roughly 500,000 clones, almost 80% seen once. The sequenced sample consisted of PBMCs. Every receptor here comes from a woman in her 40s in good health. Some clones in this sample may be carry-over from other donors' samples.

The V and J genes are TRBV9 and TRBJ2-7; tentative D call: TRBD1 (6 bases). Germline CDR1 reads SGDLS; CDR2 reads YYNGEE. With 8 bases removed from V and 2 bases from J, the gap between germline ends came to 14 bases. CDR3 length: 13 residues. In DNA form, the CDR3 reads TGTGCCAGTCCCGGACAGAAAACCTACGAGCAGTACTTC. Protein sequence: CASPGQKTYEQYF.

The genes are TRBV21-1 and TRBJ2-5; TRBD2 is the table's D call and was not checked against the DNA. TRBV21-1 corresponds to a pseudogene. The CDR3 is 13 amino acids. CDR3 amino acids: CASLAGVGETQYF. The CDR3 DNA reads TGTGCCAGCCTAGCGGGAGTCGGGGAGACCCAGTACTTC.

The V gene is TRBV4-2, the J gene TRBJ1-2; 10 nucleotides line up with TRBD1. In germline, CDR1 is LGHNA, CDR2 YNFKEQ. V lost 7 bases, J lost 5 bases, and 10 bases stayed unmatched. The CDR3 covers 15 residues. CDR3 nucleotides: TGTGCCAGCACCCCTTCGACAGGGGGCGAGTATGGCTACACCTTC. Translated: CASTPSTGGEYGYTF.

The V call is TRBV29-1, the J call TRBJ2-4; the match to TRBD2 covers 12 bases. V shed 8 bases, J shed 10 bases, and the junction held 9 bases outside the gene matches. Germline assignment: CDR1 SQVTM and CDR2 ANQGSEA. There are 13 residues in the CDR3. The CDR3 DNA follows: TGCAGCATCTCCTCCACTAGCGGGGGGATTCAGTACTTC. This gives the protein CSISSTSGGIQYF.

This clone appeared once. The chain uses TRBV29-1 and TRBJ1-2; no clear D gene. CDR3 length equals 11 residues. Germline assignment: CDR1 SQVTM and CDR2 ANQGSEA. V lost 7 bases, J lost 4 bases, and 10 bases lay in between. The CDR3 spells CSARAPYGYTF. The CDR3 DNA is TGCAGCGCCCGTGCCCCCTATGGCTACACCTTC.

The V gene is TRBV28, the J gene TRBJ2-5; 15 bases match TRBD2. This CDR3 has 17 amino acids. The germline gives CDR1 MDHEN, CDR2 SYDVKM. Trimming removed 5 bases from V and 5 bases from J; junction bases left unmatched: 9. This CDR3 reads CASSPTGLAGGGETQYF. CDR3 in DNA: TGTGCCAGCAGTCCAACGGGACTAGCGGGAGGCGGGGAGACCCAGTACTTC.

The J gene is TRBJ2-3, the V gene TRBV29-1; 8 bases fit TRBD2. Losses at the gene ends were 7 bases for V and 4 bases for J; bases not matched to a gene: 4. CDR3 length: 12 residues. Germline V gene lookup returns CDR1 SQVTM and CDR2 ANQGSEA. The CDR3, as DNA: TGCAGCGGGGGACTAGTTGCAGATACGCAGTATTTT. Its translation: CSGGLVADTQYF.

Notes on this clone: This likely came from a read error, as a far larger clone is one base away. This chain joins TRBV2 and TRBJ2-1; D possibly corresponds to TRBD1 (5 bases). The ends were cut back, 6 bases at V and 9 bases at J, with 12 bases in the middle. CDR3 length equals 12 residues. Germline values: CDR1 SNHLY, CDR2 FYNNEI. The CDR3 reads CASRATGGEQFF. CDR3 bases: TGTGCCAGCAGGGCAACAGGTGGTGAGCAGTTCTTC.

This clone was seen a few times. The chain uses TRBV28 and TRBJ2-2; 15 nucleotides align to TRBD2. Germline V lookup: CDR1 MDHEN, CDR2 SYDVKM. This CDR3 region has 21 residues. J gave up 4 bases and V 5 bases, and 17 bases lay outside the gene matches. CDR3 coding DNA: TGTGCCAGCAGTCCCTTGTGGGGACTAGCGGGAGGCCCCGAGGGCACCGGGGAGCTGTTTTTT. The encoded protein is CASSPLWGLAGGPEGTGELFF.

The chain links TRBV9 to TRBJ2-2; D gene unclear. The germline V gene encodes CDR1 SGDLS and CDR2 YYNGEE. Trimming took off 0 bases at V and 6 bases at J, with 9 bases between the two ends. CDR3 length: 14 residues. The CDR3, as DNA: TGTGCCAGCAGCGTAGAGCCTAGTTCCGGGGAGCTGTTTTTT. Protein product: CASSVEPSSGELFF. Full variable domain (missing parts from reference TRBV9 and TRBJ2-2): DSGVTQTPKHLITATGQRVTLRCSPRSGDLSVYWYQQSLDQGLQFLIQYYNGEERAKGNILERFSAQQFPDLHSELNLSSLELGDSALYFCASSVEPSSGELFFGEGSRLTVL.

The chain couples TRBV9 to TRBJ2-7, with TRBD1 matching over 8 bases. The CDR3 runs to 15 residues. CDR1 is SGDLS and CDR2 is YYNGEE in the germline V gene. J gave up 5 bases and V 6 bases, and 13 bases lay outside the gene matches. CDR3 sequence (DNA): TGTGCCAGCACCCATGGACAGGGAAATTGGAACGAGCAGTACTTC. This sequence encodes CASTHGQGNWNEQYF.

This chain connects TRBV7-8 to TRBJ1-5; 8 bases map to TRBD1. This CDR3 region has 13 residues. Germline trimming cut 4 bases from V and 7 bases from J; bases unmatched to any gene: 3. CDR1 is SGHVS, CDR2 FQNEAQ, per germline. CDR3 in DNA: TGTGCCAGCAGCTCGGACAGGGACCAGCCCCAGCATTTT. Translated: CASSSDRDQPQHF. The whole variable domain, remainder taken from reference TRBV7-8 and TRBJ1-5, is GAGVSQSPRYKVAKRGQDVALRCDPISGHVSLFWYQQALGQGPEFLTYFQNEAQLDKSGLPSDRFFAERPEGSVSTLKIQRTQQEDSAVYLCASSSDRDQPQHFGDGTRLSIL.

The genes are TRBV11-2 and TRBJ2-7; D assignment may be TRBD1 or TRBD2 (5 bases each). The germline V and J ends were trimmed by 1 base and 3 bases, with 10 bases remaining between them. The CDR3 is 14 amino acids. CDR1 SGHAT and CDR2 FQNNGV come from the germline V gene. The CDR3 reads CASSLGGYFYEQYF. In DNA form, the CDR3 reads TGTGCCAGCAGCTTAGGGGGGTATTTCTACGAGCAGTACTTC.

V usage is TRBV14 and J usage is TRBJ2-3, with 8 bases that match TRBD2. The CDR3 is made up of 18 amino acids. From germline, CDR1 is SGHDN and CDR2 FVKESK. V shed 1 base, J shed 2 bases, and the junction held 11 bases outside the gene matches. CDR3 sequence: CASSQVVGSGKFTDTQYF. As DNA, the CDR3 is TGTGCCAGCAGCCAAGTTGTTGGTAGCGGGAAATTCACAGATACGCAGTATTTT.

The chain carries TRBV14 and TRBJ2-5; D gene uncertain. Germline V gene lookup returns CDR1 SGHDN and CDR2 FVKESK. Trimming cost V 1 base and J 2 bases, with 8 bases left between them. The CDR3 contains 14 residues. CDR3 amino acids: CASSQVAGQETQYF. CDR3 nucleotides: TGTGCCAGCAGCCAAGTCGCAGGACAAGAGACCCAGTACTTC.

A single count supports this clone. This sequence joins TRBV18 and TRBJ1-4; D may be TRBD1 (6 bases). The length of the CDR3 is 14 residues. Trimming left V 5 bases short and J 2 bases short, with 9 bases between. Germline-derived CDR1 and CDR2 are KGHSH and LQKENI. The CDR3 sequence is CASSEGGTNEKLFF. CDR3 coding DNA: TGTGCCAGCTCAGAGGGGGGCACTAATGAAAAACTGTTTTTT.

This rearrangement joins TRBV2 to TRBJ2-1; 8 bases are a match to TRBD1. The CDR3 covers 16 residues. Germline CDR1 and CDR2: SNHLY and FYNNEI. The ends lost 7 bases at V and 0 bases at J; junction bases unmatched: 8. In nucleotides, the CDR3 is TGTGCCAGCACAAGGGGACAGGTCAGCTCCTACAATGAGCAGTTCTTC. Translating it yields CASTRGQVSSYNEQFF.

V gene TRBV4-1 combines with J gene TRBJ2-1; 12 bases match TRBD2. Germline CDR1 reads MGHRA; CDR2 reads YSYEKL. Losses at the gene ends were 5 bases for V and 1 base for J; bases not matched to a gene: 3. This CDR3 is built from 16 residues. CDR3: CASSALAGGSYNEQFF. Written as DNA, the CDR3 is TGCGCCAGCAGCGCCCTAGCGGGAGGGTCCTACAATGAGCAGTTCTTC.

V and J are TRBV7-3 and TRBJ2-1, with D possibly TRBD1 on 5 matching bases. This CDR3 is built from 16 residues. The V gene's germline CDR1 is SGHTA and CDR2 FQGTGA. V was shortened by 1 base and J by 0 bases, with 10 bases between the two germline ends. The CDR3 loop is CASSLNGHISYNEQFF. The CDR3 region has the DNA TGTGCCAGCAGCTTAAATGGACACATCTCCTACAATGAGCAGTTCTTC.

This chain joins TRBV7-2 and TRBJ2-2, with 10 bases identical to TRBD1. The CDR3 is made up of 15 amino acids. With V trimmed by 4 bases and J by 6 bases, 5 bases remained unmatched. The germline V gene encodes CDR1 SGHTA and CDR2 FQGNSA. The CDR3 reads CASSSGQGDPGELFF. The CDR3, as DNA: TGTGCCAGCAGCTCTGGACAGGGGGATCCCGGGGAGCTGTTTTTT.

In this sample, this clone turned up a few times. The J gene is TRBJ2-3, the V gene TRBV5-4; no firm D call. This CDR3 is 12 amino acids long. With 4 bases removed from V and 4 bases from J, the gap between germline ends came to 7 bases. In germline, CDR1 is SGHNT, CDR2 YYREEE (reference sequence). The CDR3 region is CASSAQSDTQYF. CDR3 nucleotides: TGTGCCAGCAGCGCACAATCAGATACGCAGTATTTT. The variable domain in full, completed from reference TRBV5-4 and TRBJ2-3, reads ETGVTQSPTHLIKTRGQQVTLRCSSQSGHNTVSWYQQALGQGPQFIFQYYREEENGRGNFPPRFSGLQFPNYSSELNVNALELDDSALYLCASSAQSDTQYFGPGTRLTVL.